One and the same sample provided the 26 T cell receptor beta chains below, sequenced in a study of shared clonotypes between healthy human individuals (dated by TCRdb to 2020 to 2021). Libraries were constructed by the immunoSEQ multiplex PCR assay. TCRdb carries this immuneACCESS record with in-frame sequences only. Its versions omit some clonotypes, under half of them owing to an unresolved V gene in the studies checked, with the rest unexplained. For this sample the table gives about 1.9 million clones, of which 90% to 95% were detected only once. The ten largest account for around 1.7% of the sample. For the CD8 naive samples, CD45RO-negative cells were positively selected for CCR7, yielding a CD45RA+CCR7+ population from which TemRA cells were excluded. Sequencing was done on a sample of naive CD8+ T cells from PBMCs. This specimen's cell subset or site label, per the study, means: CD45RA+CCR7+. The receptor source for this set is a man in his late teens or twenties in good health. Some clones in this sample may be carry-over from other donors' samples.

J is TRBJ1-2 and V is TRBV21-1; the table assigns TRBD1, which was not confirmed against the DNA. TRBV21-1 is reported as a pseudogene. The CDR3 contains 17 residues. The DNA of the CDR3 is TGTGCCAGCAGCAAATGGGACAGGGCAGCAGCTAACTATGGCTACACCTTC. This encodes CASSKWDRAAANYGYTF.

The chain recombines TRBV5-6 with TRBJ1-2, with 10 bases lining up with TRBD1. The CDR3 has 14 residues. The germline CDR1 and CDR2 sequences are SGHDT and YYEEEE. The J segment lost 8 bases and the V segment lost 4 bases, leaving 8 bases of the junction unmatched. The CDR3 DNA reads TGTGCCAGCAGCCCTGGGACAGGGGCTATGGGCTACACCTTC. It encodes CASSPGTGAMGYTF.

The chain has TRBV21-1 and TRBJ2-7; the table's D call, TRBD2, was not checked against the DNA. TRBV21-1 is assigned pseudogene status. The CDR3 sequence is 10 residues long. The CDR3 region has the DNA TGTGCCAGGGGGGGCTACGAGCAGTACTTC. It translates to CARGGYEQYF.

The gene calls are TRBV27 and TRBJ1-3; D may be TRBD1 (6 bases). Deletions cut 6 bases from V and 0 bases from J, with 15 bases between. The CDR3 extends over 16 amino acids. Germline-derived CDR1 and CDR2 are MNHEY and SMNVEV (reference sequence). CDR3 residues: CASRPRDTSSGNTIYF. The CDR3 nucleotides read TGTGCCAGCAGACCACGGGACACGAGCTCTGGAAACACCATATATTTT.

This clone was seen a single time. CDR3 sequence reads: CASRLRGQGTGEQFF. CDR3 nucleotides: TGTGCCAGCAGGCTACGGGGACAGGGGACCGGTGAGCAGTTCTTC. This chain joins TRBV28 and TRBJ2-1; 10 nucleotides agree with TRBD1. This CDR3 is 15 amino acids long. The V gene end was trimmed by 6 bases and the J gene end by 9 bases; junction bases not matched to a gene: 11. The germline gives CDR1 MDHEN, CDR2 SYDVKM.

The rearrangement joins TRBV19 to TRBJ2-7, with D possibly matching TRBD2 (5 bases). V lost 10 bases and J 0 bases, leaving 19 bases between the germline ends. The germline V gene has CDR1 LNHDA and CDR2 SQIVND (reference sequence). CDR3 size: 15 residues. The CDR3 loop reads CATKGRSGSSYEQYF. In nucleotides, the CDR3 is TGTGCCACCAAAGGTCGAAGCGGTAGCTCCTACGAGCAGTACTTC.

This chain links TRBV5-1 with TRBJ2-7, with D perhaps TRBD1 (6 bases). Trimming took 2 bases from V and 7 from J, leaving 25 bases between them. Germline V lookup: CDR1 SGHRS, CDR2 YFSETQ. The CDR3 totals 17 residues. CDR3: CASSFQGHKGRGSEQYF. The DNA of the CDR3 is TGCGCCAGCAGCTTTCAGGGGCATAAGGGCCGCGGGTCTGAGCAGTACTTC.

The chain carries TRBV5-8 and TRBJ2-5; no clear D gene. The CDR3 has 15 residues. CDR1 is SGHTS, CDR2 YDEGEE, per germline. V lost 0 bases, J lost 2 bases, and 11 bases lay in between. The CDR3 DNA reads as TGTGCCAGCAGCTTGGTCCGTGAATCACAAGAGACCCAGTACTTC. Encoded protein: CASSLVRESQETQYF.

The chain employs TRBV28 and TRBJ2-1; 8 bases match TRBD2. From germline, CDR1 is MDHEN and CDR2 SYDVKM. This CDR3 contains 17 residues. The ends lost 5 bases at V and 4 bases at J; junction bases unmatched: 13. The DNA for the CDR3 is TGTGCCAGCAGTACCAGACTAGCGCCGGAACTATACAATGAGCAGTTCTTC. Translation: CASSTRLAPELYNEQFF.

The rearrangement joins TRBV9 to TRBJ2-5, with D maybe TRBD2 (6 bases). Germline lookup yields CDR1 SGDLS and CDR2 YYNGEE. The length of the CDR3 is 14 residues. V was trimmed by 3 bases and J by 1 base, leaving 10 bases between them. The CDR3 sequence: CASSGGLPQETQYF. The CDR3 nucleotides read TGTGCCAGCAGCGGGGGACTCCCCCAAGAGACCCAGTACTTC.

V usage is TRBV15 and J usage is TRBJ2-5, with TRBD2 identical over 13 bases. Germline trimming cut 3 bases from V and 5 bases from J; bases unmatched to any gene: 9. Per germline, CDR1 LNHNV and CDR2 YYDKDF (reference sequence). The length of the CDR3 is 17 residues. The CDR3 reads CATSRATSGRARETQYF. CDR3 coding DNA: TGTGCCACCAGCAGGGCCACTAGCGGGAGGGCCCGGGAGACCCAGTACTTC.

With regard to this clone: The sample carries other DNA sequences with the same CDR3. The chain has TRBV27 and TRBJ2-7; 7 bases line up with TRBD2. V lost 0 bases and J lost 0; bases outside the gene matches: 5. The CDR3 spans 16 residues. Germline assignment: CDR1 MNHEY and CDR2 SMNVEV (reference sequence). DNA for the CDR3: TGTGCCAGCAGTTTATCGGGCGGGGGATACTCCTACGAGCAGTACTTC. The encoded protein is CASSLSGGGYSYEQYF.

V gene TRBV5-6 combines with J gene TRBJ2-7; unclear D gene. The CDR3 extends over 14 amino acids. Germline V gene lookup returns CDR1 SGHDT and CDR2 YYEEEE. Trimming took 0 bases from V and 3 from J, leaving 10 bases between them. CDR3 in amino acids: CASSLDGLNYEQYF. Written as DNA, the CDR3 is TGTGCCAGCAGCTTGGACGGGCTAAACTACGAGCAGTACTTC.

The chain links TRBV5-5 to TRBJ2-3; 9 bases agree with TRBD2. J gave up 5 bases and V 4 bases, and 11 bases lay outside the gene matches. Germline assignment: CDR1 SGHKS and CDR2 YYEKEE (reference sequence). The CDR3 contains 16 residues. CDR3 sequence (DNA): TGTGCCAGCAGCCGCGCTTTAGCGGGGGTGGGAGATACGCAGTATTTT. This translates into CASSRALAGVGDTQYF.

V is TRBV11-2 and J is TRBJ1-3; D is perhaps TRBD1 (5 bases). V gave up 4 bases and J gave up 3 bases, with 7 bases separating them. CDR3 length equals 13 residues. Germline values: CDR1 SGHAT, CDR2 FQNNGV. The DNA of the CDR3 is TGTGCCAGCAGCTGGGGACTTGGAAACACCATATATTTT. Its protein product is CASSWGLGNTIYF. The full variable domain, in which reference TRBV11-2 and TRBJ1-3 provide the parts outside the CDR3, is EAGVAQSPRYKIIEKRQSVAFWCNPISGHATLYWYQQILGQGPKLLIQFQNNGVVDDSQLPKDRFSAERLKGVDSTLKIQPAKLEDSAVYLCASSWGLGNTIYFGEGSWLTVV.

The chain employs TRBV2 and TRBJ2-5, with unresolved D. The end of the DNA fits TRBJ2-7 better, so the J call may be wrong. Germline V gives CDR1 SNHLY, CDR2 FYNNEI. CDR3 length equals 10 residues. The chain's CDR3 is CASGIYEQYF. CDR3 nucleotide sequence: TGTGCCAGCGGGATCTACGAGCAGTACTTC.

The V gene is TRBV4-1, the J gene TRBJ2-3; D is perhaps TRBD2 (6 bases). V dropped 4 bases and J dropped 0 bases, with 11 bases sitting between them. CDR3 length equals 15 residues. CDR1 and CDR2 (germline): MGHRA, YSYEKL. CDR3 region: CASSPGTWSTDTQYF. The DNA for the CDR3 is TGCGCCAGCAGCCCCGGGACTTGGAGCACAGATACGCAGTATTTT.

The sample holds a few counts of this clone. J is TRBJ2-2 and V is TRBV7-6; D unresolved. CDR1 SGHVS and CDR2 FNYEAQ come from the germline V gene. Trimming shortened V by 4 bases and J by 4 bases, and 22 bases separated the two germline ends. CDR3 length: 18 amino acids. The CDR3 region is CASSSSPHLTGFTGELFF. Written as DNA, the CDR3 is TGTGCCAGCAGCTCAAGCCCACACTTGACTGGTTTCACCGGGGAGCTGTTTTTT.

This sequence joins TRBV7-9 and TRBJ2-7; D unresolved. CDR1 and CDR2 (germline): SEHNR, FQNEAQ (reference sequence). Trimming cost V 5 bases and J 4 bases, with 12 bases left between them. This CDR3 spans 13 amino acids. CDR3: CASSPRLEYEQYF. The CDR3 DNA reads as TGTGCCAGCAGCCCCCGACTCGAGTACGAGCAGTACTTC. Full variable domain (outside the CDR3, taken from reference TRBV7-9 and TRBJ2-7): DTGVSQNPRHKITKRGQNVTFRCDPISEHNRLYWYRQTLGQGPEFLTYFQNEAQLEKSRLLSDRFSAERPKGSFSTLEIQRTEQGDSAMYLCASSPRLEYEQYFGPGTRLTVT.

This clone was seen only once. The chain couples TRBV6-1 to TRBJ2-1; no firm D call. The CDR3 is made up of 14 amino acids. Germline CDR1 MNHNS, CDR2 SASEGT. V lost 1 base and J lost 3, with 7 bases in between. The CDR3: CASSEGEGYNEQFF. DNA for the CDR3: TGTGCCAGCAGTGAAGGTGAAGGCTACAATGAGCAGTTCTTC.

The gene calls are TRBV4-1 and TRBJ2-4; no firm D call. CDR3 length: 15 amino acids. The germline gives CDR1 MGHRA, CDR2 YSYEKL. Trimming shortened V by 4 bases and J by 1 base, and 11 bases separated the two germline ends. DNA of the CDR3: TGCGCCAGCAGCCTATCTCCCGGGGCCAAAAACATTCAGTACTTC. It is translated as CASSLSPGAKNIQYF.

The chain uses TRBV27 and TRBJ2-7; D ambiguous. Trimming cost V 5 bases and J 0 bases, with 17 bases left between them. Looked up from germline, CDR1 is MNHEY and CDR2 is SMNVEV (reference sequence). This CDR3 is 16 amino acids long. In nucleotides, the CDR3 is TGTGCCAGCAGTACTCGATCCGGGCCCATCTCCTACGAGCAGTACTTC. Amino acids: CASSTRSGPISYEQYF.

The gene calls are TRBV18 and TRBJ2-3; 7 bases fit TRBD2. Losses at the gene ends were 2 bases for V and 4 bases for J; bases not matched to a gene: 15. The CDR3 consists of 18 residues. Germline loops: CDR1 KGHSH, CDR2 LQKENI. CDR3 sequence: CASSPWSGGGGPADTQYF. For the CDR3, the DNA is TGTGCCAGCTCACCATGGTCCGGTGGGGGAGGGCCGGCAGATACGCAGTATTTT.

V usage is TRBV18 and J usage is TRBJ1-2, with TRBD1 as a possible D gene (6 bases). V lost 4 bases and J 4 bases, leaving 22 bases between the germline ends. The CDR3 is 17 amino acids. From germline, CDR1 is KGHSH and CDR2 LQKENI. The CDR3 DNA sequence: TGTGCCAGCTCACTACCGGGACAAGAAAGAACTATCTATGGCTACACCTTC. This sequence encodes CASSLPGQERTIYGYTF.

This clone is a singleton in its sample. V gene TRBV27 combines with J gene TRBJ2-1; TRBD2 matches 8 bases. The germline V gene encodes CDR1 MNHEY and CDR2 SMNVEV (reference sequence). This CDR3 is built from 18 residues. With V trimmed by 7 bases and J by 5 bases, 19 bases remained unmatched. For the CDR3, the DNA is TGTGCCAGCACCACACCGGGGGTAGCGGGGATTACTCACAATGAGCAGTTCTTC. This sequence encodes CASTTPGVAGITHNEQFF.

The chain has TRBV30 and TRBJ2-3; D gene ambiguous. Germline V gives CDR1 GTSNPN, CDR2 SVGIG (reference sequence). The CDR3 contains 13 residues. V was pared by 2 bases and J by 4 bases, with 10 bases between. CDR3: CAWSSDTPDTQYF. The DNA for the CDR3 is TGTGCCTGGAGTAGCGACACCCCAGATACGCAGTATTTT.